These T cell receptor beta chains were read from a single sample in a study of cytomegalovirus exposure and HLA in healthy donors. Assay used: immunoSEQ multiplex PCR; TCRdb lists only in-frame clones, some missing. The sample lists about 72,000 clones, 82% occurring once. The sequenced sample was PBMCs. The receptors stem from a man aged 18 to 35 in good health and CMV-seronegative. Both conserved end residues are part of each CDR3. A D gene is named only where the DNA matches it firmly. Expanded clones are given a class, and other clones once, few, many or no size at all.

j_call: TRBJ2-6
v_call: TRBV7-2
d_call: -
clone_size: -
cdr3_nt: TGTGCCAGCAGCCTCAGCTCTGGGGCCAACGTCCTGACTTTC
cdr3_aa: CASSLSSGANVLTF

j_call: TRBJ1-4
v_call: TRBV7-2
d_call: -
clone_size: -
cdr3_nt: TGTGCCAGCAGCTTAGGGGGCCAAACAGGTGAAAAACTGTTTTTT
cdr3_aa: CASSLGGQTGEKLFF

j_call: TRBJ2-5
v_call: TRBV19
d_call: TRBD1
clone_size: once
cdr3_nt: TGTGCCAGTAGTTCACAGACAGGGCAAGAGACCCAGTACTTC
cdr3_aa: CASSSQTGQETQYF

j_call: TRBJ1-1
v_call: TRBV7-3
d_call: -
clone_size: -
cdr3_nt: TGTGCCAGCAGCCAGGGCAGGGGAAACACTGAAGCTTTCTTT
cdr3_aa: CASSQGRGNTEAFF

j_call: TRBJ1-6
v_call: TRBV5-1
d_call: TRBD1
clone_size: -
cdr3_nt: TGCGCCAGCAGCTTGGAGGGACAGAATTCACCCCTCCACTTT
cdr3_aa: CASSLEGQNSPLHF

j_call: TRBJ1-1
v_call: TRBV6-4
d_call: TRBD1
clone_size: few
cdr3_nt: TGTGCCAGCAGCAAAACAGGGGTGGCTGAAGCTTTCTTT
cdr3_aa: CASSKTGVAEAFF

j_call: TRBJ2-2
v_call: TRBV10-1
d_call: TRBD1
clone_size: -
cdr3_nt: TGCGCCAGCAGTGGGGGACAGAACGCGAACACCGGGGAGCTGTTTTTT
cdr3_aa: CASSGGQNANTGELFF

j_call: TRBJ2-7
v_call: TRBV6-1
d_call: TRBD2
clone_size: -
cdr3_nt: TGTGCCAGCAGTGAGGGACTAGCGGATTCCTACGAGCAGTACTTC
cdr3_aa: CASSEGLADSYEQYF

j_call: TRBJ1-1
v_call: TRBV5-1
d_call: TRBD1
clone_size: -
cdr3_nt: TGCGCCAGCAGAGGGGACAGGGGAGGCACTGAAGCTTTCTTT
cdr3_aa: CASRGDRGGTEAFF

j_call: TRBJ2-2
v_call: TRBV5-7
d_call: TRBD2
clone_size: -
cdr3_nt: TGTGCCAGCAGCTTGGCGGGGGGGCTTGGCACCGGGGAGCTGTTTTTT
cdr3_aa: CASSLAGGLGTGELFF

j_call: TRBJ1-3
v_call: TRBV10-3
d_call: -
clone_size: -
cdr3_nt: TGTGCCATCAGGAAGGGGCAGTCTGGAAACACCATATATTTT
cdr3_aa: CAIRKGQSGNTIYF

j_call: TRBJ1-2
v_call: TRBV6-1
d_call: -
clone_size: -
cdr3_nt: TGTGCCAGCAGCTTAGGGGGGGGAGCTAACTATGGCTACACCTTC
cdr3_aa: CASSLGGGANYGYTF

j_call: TRBJ2-1
v_call: TRBV4-2
d_call: -
clone_size: -
cdr3_nt: TGTGCCAGCAGCCAAGATAGGGGCTTGTTCAATGAGCAGTTCTTC
cdr3_aa: CASSQDRGLFNEQFF

j_call: TRBJ2-6
v_call: TRBV9
d_call: -
clone_size: -
cdr3_nt: TGTGCCAGCAGCGTAGGATGGGGCCCTGTCTCTGGGGCCAACGTCCTGACTTTC
cdr3_aa: CASSVGWGPVSGANVLTF

j_call: TRBJ1-1
v_call: TRBV5-1
d_call: -
clone_size: -
cdr3_nt: TGCGCCAGCAGCTTGGAAGGAGGTAAGAACACTGAAGCTTTCTTT
cdr3_aa: CASSLEGGKNTEAFF

j_call: TRBJ2-5
v_call: TRBV2
d_call: -
clone_size: once
cdr3_nt: TGTGCCAGCAGTGAAGTCAGAAAAGAGACCCAGTACTTC
cdr3_aa: CASSEVRKETQYF

j_call: TRBJ2-7
v_call: TRBV5-1
d_call: -
clone_size: -
cdr3_nt: TGCGCCAGCAGCTTGGTTCCCAGTACCTACGAGCAGTACTTC
cdr3_aa: CASSLVPSTYEQYF

j_call: TRBJ1-1
v_call: TRBV5-8
d_call: -
clone_size: -
cdr3_nt: TGTGCCAGCAGTCAGGGTTTAGGGGAAACTGAAGCTTTCTTT
cdr3_aa: CASSQGLGETEAFF

j_call: TRBJ2-5
v_call: TRBV28
d_call: TRBD2
clone_size: -
cdr3_nt: TGTGCCAGCAGACCACCGGGGGGGGCCATCCAAGAGACCCAGTACTTC
cdr3_aa: CASRPPGGAIQETQYF

j_call: TRBJ1-2
v_call: TRBV29-1
d_call: TRBD1
clone_size: -
cdr3_nt: TGCAGCGTTGAGGTGGGAGGCGGACAGGGAGTATATGGCTACACCTTC
cdr3_aa: CSVEVGGGQGVYGYTF

j_call: TRBJ2-5
v_call: TRBV7-2
d_call: -
clone_size: -
cdr3_nt: TGTGCCAGCGCATCGTCCGGGACCCAGTACTTC
cdr3_aa: CASASSGTQYF

j_call: TRBJ1-5
v_call: TRBV10-2
d_call: -
clone_size: few
cdr3_nt: TGCGCCAGCAGTGAGTCAGGGGGGGACAATCAGCCCCAGCATTTT
cdr3_aa: CASSESGGDNQPQHF

j_call: TRBJ2-3
v_call: TRBV7-9
d_call: TRBD1
clone_size: -
cdr3_nt: TGTGCCAGCAGCTCGACAGGGGGTTACGGAGATACGCAGTATTTT
cdr3_aa: CASSSTGGYGDTQYF

j_call: TRBJ2-4
v_call: TRBV7-9
d_call: TRBD2
clone_size: -
cdr3_nt: TGTGCCAGCAGCTTAGAAGCACTAGCGGGGGGGCTAGCCAAAAACATTCAGTACTTC
cdr3_aa: CASSLEALAGGLAKNIQYF